Listed below are T cell receptor beta chains from one sample, sequenced in a study of blood T cells in healthy people across ages. MiXCR, run by TCRdb on the 5' RACE reads, gives a single entry per CDR3 protein. Here the sample spans a few hundred thousand distinct CDR3 sequences, more than 45% being singletons. Sequenced: blood. The receptor set was obtained from a man aged 60 to 75 in good health. The CDR3 runs from the conserved cysteine through the conserved F or W. Fields, in order: J gene, V gene, D gene, clone size, CDR3 DNA, CDR3 protein. A D gene is named only where the DNA matches it firmly. Only part of the rows carry a size: once, few, many, or a class if the clone is expanded.

J: TRBJ2-1
V: TRBV7-9
D: TRBD1
size: NA
DNA: TGTGCCAGCAGCTTCGGGACAGGGTCCTACAATGAGCAGTTCTTC
CDR3: CASSFGTGSYNEQFF

J: TRBJ2-7
V: TRBV29-1
D: NA
size: NA
DNA: TGCCGCCGGGGCCCAAAGGGATCGGGTCCGTCCTACGAGCAGTACTTC
CDR3: CRRGPKGSGPSYEQYF

J: TRBJ2-7
V: TRBV12-3/TRBV12-4
D: TRBD2
size: few
DNA: TGTGCCAGCAGTCCTACGGCGGGGGGACCCTACGAGCAGTACTTC
CDR3: CASSPTAGGPYEQYF

J: TRBJ2-3
V: TRBV11-2
D: TRBD2
size: NA
DNA: TGTGCCAGCAGCTCGTACCCCGGGGGGGGAAGCACAGATACGCAGTATTTT
CDR3: CASSSYPGGGSTDTQYF

J: TRBJ1-6
V: TRBV6-1
D: TRBD1
size: NA
DNA: TGTGCCAGCAGTGAGACCGGGACAGGGGTATCACCCCTCCACTTT
CDR3: CASSETGTGVSPLHF

J: TRBJ2-7
V: TRBV9
D: NA
size: NA
DNA: TGTGCCAGCAGCGTAGAGGCGGGACTTGGCTACGAGCAGTACTTC
CDR3: CASSVEAGLGYEQYF

J: TRBJ2-5
V: TRBV9
D: NA
size: few
DNA: TGTGCCAGCAGCGTAGATCAAGAGACCCAGTACTTC
CDR3: CASSVDQETQYF

J: TRBJ2-7
V: TRBV5-1
D: NA
size: many
DNA: TGCGCCAGCAGCTTGGGGGGGAGTAAGTCCTACGAGCAGTACTTC
CDR3: CASSLGGSKSYEQYF

J: TRBJ2-4
V: TRBV9
D: NA
size: NA
DNA: TGTGCCAGCAGCGGCGGAGGGGGATTCGGCATTCAGTACTTC
CDR3: CASSGGGGFGIQYF

J: TRBJ2-3
V: TRBV3-1
D: NA
size: NA
DNA: TGTGCCAGCAGCCAAGGCCCTGGGGGCCCAGATACGCAGTATTTT
CDR3: CASSQGPGGPDTQYF

J: TRBJ2-1
V: TRBV5-1
D: TRBD2
size: NA
DNA: TGCGCCACCCGGGGGGTGAGCTCCTACAATGAGCAGTTCTTC
CDR3: CATRGVSSYNEQFF